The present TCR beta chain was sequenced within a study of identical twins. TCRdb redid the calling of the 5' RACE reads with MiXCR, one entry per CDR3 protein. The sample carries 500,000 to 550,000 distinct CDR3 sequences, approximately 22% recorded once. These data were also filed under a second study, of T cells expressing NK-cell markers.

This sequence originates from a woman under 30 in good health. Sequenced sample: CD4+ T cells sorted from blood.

CDR3 amino acids: CASQNRGFTDTQYF. In DNA form, the CDR3 reads TGTGCCAGCCAGAACCGGGGGTTCACAGATACGCAGTATTTT. The chain has TRBV12-3 or TRBV12-4 and TRBJ2-3, with D possibly TRBD2 on 6 matching bases. The CDR3 consists of 14 residues. Trimming pared 8 bases from V and 2 bases from J, leaving 14 bases between.